These 21 T cell receptor beta chains share one sample of origin, sequenced in a study of T-cell memory formation after mild COVID-19. TCRdb called the 5' RACE reads again in MiXCR, with one record for every CDR3 protein. Counted here are 270,000 or so distinct CDR3 sequences, roughly 17% occurring once; the ten biggest clones make up 20% to 25%. Sequencing was done on a sample of PBMCs or a T cell subset sorted from them (not recorded which). These receptor sequences come from a man aged 18 to 29 who had mild COVID-19 (a few samples of this study predate the infection). Cell type and time point are not known.

The chain joins TRBV7-2 to TRBJ2-4, with a tentative D call TRBD1 (6 bases). CDR3 length equals 13 residues. Trimming took off 3 bases at V and 4 bases at J, with 7 bases between the two ends. Germline assignment: CDR1 SGHTA and CDR2 FQGNSA. Here the CDR3 DNA reads TGTGCCAGCAGCTTCGGACAGAAAAACATTCAGTACTTC. This sequence encodes CASSFGQKNIQYF. Full variable domain (remainder filled in from reference TRBV7-2 and TRBJ2-4): GAGVSQSPSNKVTEKGKDVELRCDPISGHTALYWYRQSLGQGLEFLIYFQGNSAPDKSGLPSDRFSAERTGGSVSTLTIQRTQQEDSAVYLCASSFGQKNIQYFGAGTRLSVL.

In this sample, this clonotype turned up many times. The V call is TRBV27, the J call TRBJ2-7; D might be TRBD1 (6 bases). This CDR3 contains 13 residues. Trimming left V 6 bases short and J 1 base short, with 10 bases between. Germline V gene lookup returns CDR1 MNHEY and CDR2 SMNVEV (reference sequence). The CDR3 DNA is TGTGCCAGCAGGTCGACAGGTTCCTACGAGCAGTACTTC. Its translation is CASRSTGSYEQYF.

This clonotype has a count of ten or more. This chain links TRBV4-2 with TRBJ2-5; 10 bases map to TRBD2. This CDR3 contains 17 residues. The germline CDR1 and CDR2 sequences are LGHNA and YNFKEQ. The V and J ends lost 4 bases and 5 bases, in that order; junction bases with no gene match: 13. CDR3 bases: TGTGCCAGCAGCCGAGACGGTTCTAGCGGGGGTTATGAGACCCAGTACTTC. Translating gives CASSRDGSSGGYETQYF.

In its sample, this clonotype was seen many times. DNA for the CDR3: TGTGCCAGCAGCCCGCGGACCGCAACGAACACCGGGGAGCTGTTTTTT. This translates into CASSPRTATNTGELFF. V is TRBV11-2 and J is TRBJ2-2; D uncertain. Germline values: CDR1 SGHAT, CDR2 FQNNGV. The CDR3 spans 16 residues. V lost 5 bases and J 0 bases, leaving 13 bases between the germline ends.

This clonotype has only a few counts. The chain carries TRBV6-4 and TRBJ2-3; unclear D gene. In germline, CDR1 is MRHNA, CDR2 SNTAGT. The CDR3 runs to 14 residues. V was shortened by 0 bases and J by 6 bases, with 10 bases between the two germline ends. Here the CDR3 reads CASSDSNHPDTQYF. CDR3 bases: TGTGCCAGCAGTGACTCGAACCACCCCGATACGCAGTATTTT.

This clonotype was detected only a few times. The rearrangement joins TRBV20-1 to TRBJ2-3; TRBD2 aligns across 11 bases. Trimming at V came to 5 bases and at J to 5 bases, leaving 3 bases not matched to a gene. The germline V gene encodes CDR1 DFQATT and CDR2 SNEGSKA (reference sequence). The CDR3 covers 13 residues. The CDR3 bases are TGCAGTGCTCTAGCGGGGGGAAAAGATACGCAGTATTTT. It codes for CSALAGGKDTQYF.

This sequence joins TRBV7-9 and TRBJ2-3, with 9 bases fitting TRBD1. Germline V gene lookup returns CDR1 SEHNR and CDR2 FQNEAQ (reference sequence). Unmatched junction bases numbered 2, after V lost 0 bases and J lost 1 base. CDR3 length: 16 residues. This CDR3 reads CASSLAGTGRTDTQYF. CDR3 DNA sequence: TGTGCCAGCAGCTTAGCTGGGACAGGGCGCACAGATACGCAGTATTTT.

J is TRBJ2-1 and V is TRBV7-2, with D possibly being TRBD1 (6 bases). The CDR3 contains 13 residues. V was pared by 4 bases and J by 7 bases, with 11 bases between. CDR1 and CDR2 from the germline V gene are SGHTA and FQGNSA. The CDR3 protein is CASSWLQGNEQFF. The CDR3 coding sequence is TGTGCCAGCAGCTGGCTGCAGGGGAATGAGCAGTTCTTC.

This clonotype was found many times. The chain is built from TRBV20-1 and TRBJ2-1; D is unclear. Trimming removed 0 bases at V and 1 base at J, with 10 bases between. From germline, CDR1 is DFQATT and CDR2 SNEGSKA (reference sequence). The CDR3 is 15 amino acids. The CDR3 coding sequence is TGCAGTGCTAGAGAGGACCGGCTTTCCTACAATGAGCAGTTCTTC. Translated: CSAREDRLSYNEQFF.

This clonotype was counted a few times. The chain couples TRBV11-2 to TRBJ2-2; tentative D call: TRBD2 (6 bases). Germline V gives CDR1 SGHAT, CDR2 FQNNGV. This CDR3 is built from 14 residues. V lost 5 bases and J 7 bases, leaving 14 bases between the germline ends. The CDR3 DNA sequence: TGTGCCAGCAGCATGGGACTGGCGCGCGGGGAGCTGTTTTTT. Translated: CASSMGLARGELFF.

This clonotype was detected a few times. This chain joins TRBV12-3 or TRBV12-4 and TRBJ2-4; no firm D call. The CDR3 runs to 12 residues. Trimming stripped 6 bases from V and 6 bases from J, with 9 bases between. CDR3 loop: CASSRSTNIQYF. The CDR3 DNA reads TGTGCCAGCAGCCGATCCACAAACATTCAGTACTTC.

The chain employs TRBV19 and TRBJ1-5, with a tentative D call TRBD1 (6 bases). The CDR3 is 13 residues long. Trimming took 8 bases from V and 9 from J, leaving 17 bases between them. Germline lookup yields CDR1 LNHDA and CDR2 SQIVND (reference sequence). In nucleotides, the CDR3 is TGTGCCAGTGGGCTACAGGGCAGCCGGCCCCAGCATTTT. Protein product: CASGLQGSRPQHF.

The chain has TRBV4-1 and TRBJ2-7, with TRBD1 as a possible D gene (6 bases). The V end was cut by 4 bases, the J end by 3 bases, with 16 bases between. Germline-derived CDR1 and CDR2 are MGHRA and YSYEKL. This CDR3 has 15 amino acids. The CDR3 loop reads CASSPVRGINYEQYF. The CDR3 nucleotides read TGCGCCAGCAGCCCGGTAAGGGGGATCAACTACGAGCAGTACTTC.

This clonotype was recorded a few times. The CDR3 reads CASGAGVGDTQYF. The CDR3 DNA follows: TGTGCCAGCGGAGCGGGGGTGGGAGATACGCAGTATTTT. The J gene is TRBJ2-3, the V gene TRBV7-2, with 8 bases identical to TRBD2. The CDR3 spans 13 residues. With V trimmed by 8 bases and J by 5 bases, 6 bases remained unmatched. Germline V gene sequence: CDR1 SGHTA, CDR2 FQGNSA.

The chain carries TRBV7-6 and TRBJ2-5; 7 bases fit TRBD1. The CDR3 runs to 16 residues. The V gene end was trimmed by 5 bases and the J gene end by 0 bases; junction bases not matched to a gene: 9. In germline, CDR1 is SGHVS, CDR2 FNYEAQ. The DNA for the CDR3 is TGTGCCAGCAGCCGAGGAACAGGGGAGTACCAAGAGACCCAGTACTTC. Translating it yields CASSRGTGEYQETQYF.

V gene TRBV5-1 combines with J gene TRBJ2-7; maybe TRBD1 (6 bases). CDR1 and CDR2 (germline): SGHRS, YFSETQ. Between the trimmed V and J ends, which lost 4 bases and 4 bases, there was a span of 15 bases. This CDR3 is 14 amino acids long. Written as DNA, the CDR3 is TGCGCCAGCAGCCGACAGGTATCGGCGTACGAGCAGTACTTC. This gives the protein CASSRQVSAYEQYF.

The J gene is TRBJ2-2, the V gene TRBV5-1; 9 nucleotides align to TRBD2. The ends lost 0 bases at V and 5 bases at J; junction bases unmatched: 5. CDR1 and CDR2 (germline): SGHRS, YFSETQ. The length of the CDR3 is 16 residues. The CDR3 DNA reads as TGCGCCAGCAGCTTGGGGACTAGCGCAATAACCGGGGAGCTGTTTTTT. Its protein is CASSLGTSAITGELFF.

This clonotype was observed a handful of times. The chain carries TRBV20-1 and TRBJ2-3; TRBD2 agrees at 7 bases. This CDR3 comprises 14 residues. The V gene end was trimmed by 1 base and the J gene end by 2 bases; junction bases not matched to a gene: 3. The germline CDR1 and CDR2 sequences are DFQATT and SNEGSKA (reference sequence). As DNA, the CDR3 is TGCAGTGCTAGAGGGGGGGGAAACACAGATACGCAGTATTTT. It is translated as CSARGGGNTDTQYF.

This clonotype was seen many times. The chain joins TRBV18 to TRBJ1-1, with D uncertain. The V end lost 2 bases, the J end lost 0 bases, and 7 bases lay between the germline ends. The germline CDR1 and CDR2 sequences are KGHSH and LQKENI. This CDR3 spans 14 amino acids. For the CDR3, the DNA is TGTGCCAGCTCACCAAGGAATTTGAACACTGAAGCTTTCTTT. The encoded protein is CASSPRNLNTEAFF.

Here the CDR3 reads CASSSHRESSFNYGYTF. Written as DNA, the CDR3 is TGTGCCAGCAGCTCACACAGGGAATCTTCCTTTAACTATGGCTACACCTTC. The chain uses TRBV7-9 and TRBJ1-2, with D tentatively TRBD1 (6 bases). Trimming left V 4 bases short and J 1 base short, with 19 bases between. Germline values: CDR1 SEHNR, CDR2 FQNEAQ (reference sequence). CDR3 length: 17 amino acids.

V usage is TRBV5-1 and J usage is TRBJ1-5, with 8 bases aligning to TRBD1. The germline V gene encodes CDR1 SGHRS and CDR2 YFSETQ. The CDR3 is 15 residues long. J gave up 8 bases and V 4 bases, and 11 bases lay outside the gene matches. The CDR3: CASSPGQGASEPQHF. DNA of the CDR3: TGCGCCAGCAGCCCCGGACAGGGAGCCTCCGAGCCCCAGCATTTT.